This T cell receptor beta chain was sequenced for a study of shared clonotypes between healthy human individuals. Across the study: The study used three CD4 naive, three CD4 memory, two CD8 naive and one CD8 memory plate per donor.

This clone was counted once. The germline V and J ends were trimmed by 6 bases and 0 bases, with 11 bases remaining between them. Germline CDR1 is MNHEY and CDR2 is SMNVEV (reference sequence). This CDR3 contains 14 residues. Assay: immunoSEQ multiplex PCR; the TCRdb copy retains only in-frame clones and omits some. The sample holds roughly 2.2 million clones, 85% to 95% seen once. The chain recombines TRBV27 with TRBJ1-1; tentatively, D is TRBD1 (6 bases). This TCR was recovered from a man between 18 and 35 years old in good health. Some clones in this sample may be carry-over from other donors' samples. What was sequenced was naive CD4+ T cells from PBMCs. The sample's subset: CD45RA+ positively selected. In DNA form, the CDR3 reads TGTGCCAGCAGAAACAGGGCCATGAACACTGAAGCTTTCTTT. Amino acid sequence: CASRNRAMNTEAFF.